These 26 T cell receptor beta chains were all obtained from the same sample, sequenced in a study of T-cell memory formation after mild COVID-19. TCRdb called the 5' RACE reads again in MiXCR, with one record for every CDR3 protein. The sample includes 35,000 to 50,000 distinct CDR3 sequences, 6.1% seen only once; the top ten take 0.7% to 0.9%. Material for sequencing was PBMCs or a T cell subset sorted from them (not recorded which). The origin of the receptors is an adult who had mild COVID-19 (a few samples of this study predate the infection). Cell type and time point are not known.

This clonotype was observed many times. The chain carries TRBV29-1 and TRBJ2-3, with TRBD2 matching 15 bases. This CDR3 is 16 amino acids long. V dropped 7 bases and J dropped 5; count of bases not matched to a gene: 10. CDR1 SQVTM and CDR2 ANQGSEA come from the germline V gene. The DNA for the CDR3 is TGCAGCGCCCTCCCGGGACTAGCGGGAGGTAGAGATACGCAGTATTTT. It translates to CSALPGLAGGRDTQYF.

This clonotype was seen more than once but under ten times. The V and J genes are TRBV6-5 and TRBJ1-1, with D possibly matching TRBD1 (5 bases). This CDR3 has 15 residues. Germline CDR1 MNHEY, CDR2 SVGAGI. Trimming removed 6 bases at V and 4 bases at J, with 18 bases between. CDR3 sequence: CASRGWVTGGTEAFF. The CDR3 region has the DNA TGTGCCAGCAGGGGATGGGTGACGGGGGGCACTGAAGCTTTCTTT.

The table lists this clonotype with many counts. The chain joins TRBV12-3 or TRBV12-4 to TRBJ2-5; D gene uncertain. The CDR3 is 13 residues long. The V and J ends lost 2 bases and 5 bases respectively, with 9 bases between them. CDR3 protein: CASSLQASETQYF. DNA for the CDR3: TGTGCCAGCAGTTTACAAGCATCGGAGACCCAGTACTTC.

This clonotype has more than one count but fewer than ten. The chain recombines TRBV4-1 with TRBJ1-5, with 7 positions matching TRBD1. CDR1 is MGHRA and CDR2 is YSYEKL in the germline V gene. This CDR3 is 14 amino acids long. The trim removed 1 base at V and 7 bases at J, leaving 4 bases unmatched. CDR3 in DNA: TGCGCCAGCAGCCAAGCAGACAGGGCGCAGCCCCAGCATTTT. Translation: CASSQADRAQPQHF.

The sample holds many counts of this clonotype. The chain employs TRBV5-1 and TRBJ1-3; D is possibly TRBD1 (6 bases). The germline V and J ends were trimmed by 8 bases and 0 bases, with 9 bases remaining between them. Germline CDR1 is SGHRS and CDR2 is YFSETQ. This CDR3 has 13 residues. The CDR3 loop is CASSGASGNTIYF. CDR3 nucleotide sequence: TGCGCCAGTTCGGGGGCCTCTGGAAACACCATATATTTT.

The CDR3 DNA reads TGCGCCAGCCAATCCTGGACAACGAACACTGAAGCTTTCTTT. The encoded protein is CASQSWTTNTEAFF. The chain has TRBV5-1 and TRBJ1-1; possibly TRBD1 for D (5 bases). Germline CDR1 reads SGHRS; CDR2 reads YFSETQ. V lost 7 bases, J lost 1 base, and 14 bases lay in between. The CDR3 covers 14 residues. The whole variable domain, filled in from reference TRBV5-1 and TRBJ1-1, reads KAGVTQTPRYLIKTRGQQVTLSCSPISGHRSVSWYQQTPGQGLQFLFEYFSETQRNKGNFPGRFSGRQFSNSRSEMNVSTLELGDSALYLCASQSWTTNTEAFFGQGTRLTVV.

This clonotype came up a few times. The genes are TRBV5-1 and TRBJ1-3; 7 nucleotides match TRBD1. The CDR3 has 15 residues. The V gene's germline CDR1 is SGHRS and CDR2 YFSETQ. Trimming cost V 0 bases and J 4 bases; bases outside gene matches: 4. CDR3 sequence (DNA): TGCGCCAGCAGCTTGGCGACAGGGCCCGGAAACACCATATATTTT. This translates into CASSLATGPGNTIYF.

This chain uses TRBV4-2 with TRBJ1-5, with D possibly TRBD1 on 6 matching bases. Germline V gene sequence: CDR1 LGHNA, CDR2 YNFKEQ. The CDR3 covers 16 residues. V was cut by 0 bases and J by 3 bases, with 12 bases left in between. The CDR3 nucleotides read TGTGCCAGCAGCCAAGAGGGGGGCAGGACCAATCAGCCCCAGCATTTT. It specifies CASSQEGGRTNQPQHF.

The chain links TRBV20-1 to TRBJ2-3; D gene uncertain. The CDR3 totals 12 residues. Germline loops: CDR1 DFQATT, CDR2 SNEGSKA (reference sequence). CDR3 sequence reads: CSPKVGPDTQYF. The CDR3 DNA is TGCAGCCCAAAGGTGGGCCCAGATACGCAGTATTTT.

The chain couples TRBV7-3 to TRBJ2-3; TRBD2 matches at 9 bases. The germline CDR1 and CDR2 sequences are SGHTA and FQGTGA. CDR3 size: 16 residues. Trimming at V came to 2 bases and at J to 0 bases, leaving 3 bases not matched to a gene. The CDR3 reads CASSLASGVSTDTQYF. In DNA form, the CDR3 reads TGTGCCAGCAGCTTAGCTAGCGGGGTTAGCACAGATACGCAGTATTTT.

This clonotype has a count of ten or more. The chain combines TRBV7-6 with TRBJ2-3; TRBD2 matches at 9 bases. Per germline, CDR1 SGHVS and CDR2 FNYEAQ. The CDR3 totals 15 residues. V lost 2 bases to trimming and J lost 3 bases; unmatched junction nucleotides: 3. The CDR3 loop reads CASSLTSGGTDTQYF. The CDR3 nucleotides are TGTGCCAGCAGCTTAACCAGCGGGGGGACAGATACGCAGTATTTT.

This clonotype was seen ten or more times. The V and J genes are TRBV29-1 and TRBJ2-2; TRBD1 agrees at 9 bases. Losses at the gene ends were 6 bases for V and 5 bases for J; bases not matched to a gene: 4. Looked up from germline, CDR1 is SQVTM and CDR2 is ANQGSEA. The CDR3 totals 13 residues. Written as DNA, the CDR3 is TGCAGCGTCACACAGGGGGCGACCGGGGAGCTGTTTTTT. Translation gives CSVTQGATGELFF.

The sample holds a few counts of this clonotype. The chain couples TRBV27 to TRBJ1-1; 9 bases fit TRBD1. The CDR3 runs 15 residues. Germline trimming cut 5 bases from V and 2 bases from J; bases unmatched to any gene: 6. In germline, CDR1 is MNHEY, CDR2 SMNVEV (reference sequence). The CDR3 region has the DNA TGTGCCAGCAGTCCGACAGGGGGATATAACACTGAAGCTTTCTTT. This gives the protein CASSPTGGYNTEAFF.

This clonotype was seen only a few times. This sequence joins TRBV15 and TRBJ2-1; D gene uncertain. Trimming removed 0 bases at V and 8 bases at J, with 17 bases between. CDR1 and CDR2 (germline): LNHNV, YYDKDF (reference sequence). The CDR3 has 16 residues. The CDR3 nucleotides read TGTGCCACCAGCAGAGATCCCGGGCGGCTGTTTCATGAGCAGTTCTTC. Encoded protein: CATSRDPGRLFHEQFF.

This clonotype was recorded at least ten times. The V gene is TRBV7-9, the J gene TRBJ1-1, with D uncertain. CDR1 SEHNR and CDR2 FQNEAQ come from the germline V gene (reference sequence). This CDR3 spans 13 amino acids. Trimming stripped 5 bases from V and 1 base from J, with 8 bases between. Written as DNA, the CDR3 is TGTGCCAGCAGCCTGGGCTGGAACACTGAAGCTTTCTTT. Its protein is CASSLGWNTEAFF.

This clonotype was seen more than once but under ten times. The chain carries TRBV18 and TRBJ2-3; TRBD1 is a possible D gene (6 bases). The CDR3 is 14 residues long. The ends were cut back, 5 bases at V and 0 bases at J, with 9 bases in the middle. Germline CDR1 KGHSH, CDR2 LQKENI. The CDR3 sequence: CASSYRDSTDTQYF. The CDR3 DNA sequence: TGTGCCAGCTCATACAGGGACAGCACAGATACGCAGTATTTT.

This clonotype was picked up a small number of times. V gene TRBV29-1 combines with J gene TRBJ1-1; TRBD1 is a possible D gene (6 bases). The length of the CDR3 is 14 residues. Germline assignment: CDR1 SQVTM and CDR2 ANQGSEA. V lost 0 bases and J lost 5, with 13 bases in between. The CDR3 spells CSVEETGAGTEAFF. CDR3 nucleotides: TGCAGCGTTGAAGAGACGGGGGCTGGAACTGAAGCTTTCTTT.

This clonotype appeared many times. The V gene is TRBV5-1, the J gene TRBJ2-5; D is possibly TRBD2 (6 bases). CDR1 SGHRS and CDR2 YFSETQ come from the germline V gene. Trimming shortened V by 1 base and J by 2 bases, and 12 bases separated the two germline ends. The CDR3 spans 15 residues. The DNA of the CDR3 is TGCGCCAGCAGCTTGAATATGGGACTGCAAGAGACCCAGTACTTC. Its protein is CASSLNMGLQETQYF. The whole variable domain, filled in from reference TRBV5-1 and TRBJ2-5, reads KAGVTQTPRYLIKTRGQQVTLSCSPISGHRSVSWYQQTPGQGLQFLFEYFSETQRNKGNFPGRFSGRQFSNSRSEMNVSTLELGDSALYLCASSLNMGLQETQYFGPGTRLLVL.

This clonotype was counted between two and nine times. The J gene is TRBJ2-1, the V gene TRBV7-3; 9 nucleotides agree with TRBD1. Losses at the gene ends were 9 bases for V and 3 bases for J; bases not matched to a gene: 6. The CDR3 spans 14 residues. Germline values: CDR1 SGHTA, CDR2 FQGTGA. The CDR3 reads CASSPGQGYNEQFF. The DNA for the CDR3 is TGTGCCAGTAGTCCGGGACAGGGCTACAATGAGCAGTTCTTC.

This clonotype was picked up a small number of times. This chain joins TRBV6-6 and TRBJ2-1; 13 bases are a match to TRBD2. Germline assignment: CDR1 MNHNY and CDR2 SVGAGI (reference sequence). This CDR3 comprises 18 residues. The V and J ends lost 5 bases and 1 base, in that order; junction bases with no gene match: 8. The CDR3 region has the DNA TGTGCCAGCAGTGACACTAGCGGGAGGGCCCTTTCCTACAATGAGCAGTTCTTC. It codes for CASSDTSGRALSYNEQFF.

This clonotype was observed a handful of times. The chain joins TRBV5-1 to TRBJ1-1; D is unresolved. The V and J ends lost 8 bases and 1 base respectively, with 15 bases between them. The CDR3 runs to 14 residues. CDR1 is SGHRS and CDR2 is YFSETQ in the germline V gene. DNA of the CDR3: TGCGCCAGTCGGGCGACCGCTGGGAACACTGAAGCTTTCTTT. Encoded protein: CASRATAGNTEAFF.

This clonotype was found a few times. This chain uses TRBV27 with TRBJ1-4, with a possible D match to TRBD1 (5 bases). The germline V and J ends were trimmed by 3 bases and 8 bases, with 13 bases remaining between them. The CDR3 totals 14 residues. CDR1 and CDR2 (germline): MNHEY, SMNVEV (reference sequence). The CDR3 coding sequence is TGTGCCAGCAGTTTTCAGGGCGAGGCGGAAAAACTGTTTTTT. It translates to CASSFQGEAEKLFF.

This clonotype showed up many times. The rearrangement uses TRBV7-9 and TRBJ1-2, with D perhaps matching TRBD1 (5 bases). This CDR3 comprises 16 residues. V lost 5 bases to trimming and J lost 4 bases, with 20 bases between them. The germline V gene encodes CDR1 SEHNR and CDR2 FQNEAQ (reference sequence). This CDR3 is CASSPTGTGKIYGYTF. DNA for the CDR3: TGTGCCAGCAGCCCTACGGGGACTGGGAAAATCTATGGCTACACCTTC. Based on the CDR3 plus reference TRBV7-9 and TRBJ1-2, the full variable domain is DTGVSQNPRHKITKRGQNVTFRCDPISEHNRLYWYRQTLGQGPEFLTYFQNEAQLEKSRLLSDRFSAERPKGSFSTLEIQRTEQGDSAMYLCASSPTGTGKIYGYTFGSGTRLTVV.

This chain uses TRBV5-1 with TRBJ2-1, with 7 positions matching TRBD2. The CDR3 runs 14 residues. Germline CDR1 reads SGHRS; CDR2 reads YFSETQ. V dropped 0 bases and J dropped 8; count of bases not matched to a gene: 5. CDR3 sequence: CASSLAAGVDEQFF. As DNA, the CDR3 is TGCGCCAGCAGCTTGGCGGCGGGGGTGGATGAGCAGTTCTTC.

This clonotype was picked up a small number of times. CDR3 DNA: TGTGCCAGCAGCCGAGCCGGCACCGGGGAGCTGTTTTTT. Translation gives CASSRAGTGELFF. V gene TRBV7-3 combines with J gene TRBJ2-2; D remains ambiguous. The CDR3 is 13 amino acids. Germline assignment: CDR1 SGHTA and CDR2 FQGTGA. Trimming shortened V by 5 bases and J by 4 bases, and 8 bases separated the two germline ends.

This rearrangement joins TRBV2 to TRBJ1-3; no definite D call. V was shortened by 3 bases and J by 0 bases, with 6 bases between the two germline ends. The CDR3 totals 14 residues. The germline V gene has CDR1 SNHLY and CDR2 FYNNEI. In nucleotides, the CDR3 is TGTGCCAGCAGTGATCAGAACTCTGGAAACACCATATATTTT. Amino acids: CASSDQNSGNTIYF.